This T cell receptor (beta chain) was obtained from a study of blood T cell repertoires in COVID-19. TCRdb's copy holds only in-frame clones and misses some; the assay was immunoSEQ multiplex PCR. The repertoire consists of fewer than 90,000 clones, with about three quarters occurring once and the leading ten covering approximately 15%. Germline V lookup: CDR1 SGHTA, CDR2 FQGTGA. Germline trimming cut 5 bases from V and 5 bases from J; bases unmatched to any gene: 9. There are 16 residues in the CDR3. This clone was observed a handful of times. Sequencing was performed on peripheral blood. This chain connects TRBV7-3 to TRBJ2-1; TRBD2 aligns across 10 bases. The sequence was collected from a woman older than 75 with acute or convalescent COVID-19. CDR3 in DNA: TGTGCCAGCAGCGACCCACTAGCGGGGAACAACAATGAGCAGTTCTTC. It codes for CASSDPLAGNNNEQFF.